The entry below describes one TCR beta chain. The antigen remains undetermined. The data stem from a study of human thymus T cells. Regarding the study as a whole: Overlap was high between thymic repertoires from unrelated individuals, as reported in related research. Thymic and blood repertoires appeared to carry a bias in their V and J gene usage.

This CDR3 contains 12 residues. V lost 1 base, J lost 6 bases, and 7 bases lay in between. The germline gives CDR1 MDHEN, CDR2 SYDVKM. The data were produced by immunoSEQ multiplex PCR, yet TCRdb's version contains in-frame clones alone and is incomplete. The sample carries 100,000 to 150,000 clones, 90% to 95% recorded once. Resections removed during corrective heart surgery provided the thymus tissue used. Healthy Finnish infants undergoing corrective surgery for congenital heart defects were used as donors. Specimen: thymus tissue. The clonotype originates from a boy younger than two with a congenital heart defect but otherwise immunologically healthy. The V call is TRBV28, the J call TRBJ2-7; D is uncertain. CDR3 nucleotide sequence: TGTGCCAGCAGTTTATCTTTTGGCGAGCAGTACTTC. Residues: CASSLSFGEQYF.